Following are 26 T cell receptor beta chains from one sample sequenced in a study of cytomegalovirus exposure and HLA in healthy donors. Both 60 Vbeta primers and 13 Jbeta primers went into the PCR. Generated by immunoSEQ multiplex PCR, the TCRdb table keeps only in-frame clones and is missing some. The repertoire holds 160,000 or so clones, with 60% to 85% as singletons. Sequenced input: PBMCs. The receptors derive from a middle-aged woman in good health and CMV-seronegative.

J is TRBJ1-2 and V is TRBV5-1; a possible D gene is TRBD1 (5 bases). The V end was cut by 4 bases, the J end by 1 base, with 8 bases between. From germline, CDR1 is SGHRS and CDR2 YFSETQ. The CDR3 runs 13 residues. CDR3 sequence (DNA): TGCGCCAGCAGCATACAGGTTAACTATGGCTACACCTTC. The encoded protein is CASSIQVNYGYTF.

Written as DNA, the CDR3 is TGCAGCGTTCGACCGGGACAGGCGAACACCGGGGAGCTGTTTTTT. It codes for CSVRPGQANTGELFF. This chain uses TRBV29-1 with TRBJ2-2; 8 nucleotides match TRBD1. V was pared by 5 bases and J by 0 bases, with 5 bases of the junction left unmatched. Per the germline V gene, CDR1 is SQVTM and CDR2 is ANQGSEA. CDR3 length: 15 residues.

This clone was observed a single time. The chain recombines TRBV20-1 with TRBJ1-2; D not resolved. The CDR3 sequence is 11 residues long. CDR1 and CDR2 from the germline V gene are DFQATT and SNEGSKA (reference sequence). V lost 0 bases, J lost 7 bases, and 6 bases lay in between. The CDR3 DNA reads as TGCAGTGCTAGAGATGACACTGGCTACACCTTC. It specifies CSARDDTGYTF.

This clone showed up just a few times. V usage is TRBV27 and J usage is TRBJ1-2, with D possibly TRBD1 on 5 matching bases. The germline CDR1 and CDR2 sequences are MNHEY and SMNVEV (reference sequence). This CDR3 comprises 16 residues. Trimming stripped 3 bases from V and 6 bases from J, with 20 bases between. The CDR3: CASSLFRQGPRDGYTF. The DNA of the CDR3 is TGTGCCAGCAGTTTGTTTCGGCAGGGTCCAAGAGATGGCTACACCTTC.

Remarks on this clone: A junction end diverges from the germline sequence, so it may reflect a read error. This chain connects TRBV5-1 to TRBJ2-1; D possibly corresponds to TRBD1 (6 bases). This CDR3 is built from 13 residues. Germline values: CDR1 SGHRS, CDR2 YFSETQ. CDR3 bases: TGCGCCAGCAGCCGCACAGGGTACAGTGAGCAGTTCTTC. Protein sequence: CASSRTGYSEQFF.

The chain is built from TRBV4-1 and TRBJ2-7, with a weak D call TRBD1 (6 bases). This CDR3 spans 13 amino acids. Germline V gene sequence: CDR1 MGHRA, CDR2 YSYEKL. V lost 4 bases, J lost 4 bases, and 11 bases lay in between. In nucleotides, the CDR3 is TGCGCCAGCAGCCTAGGACAGACTTACGAGCAGTACTTC. This sequence encodes CASSLGQTYEQYF.

The chain recombines TRBV5-1 with TRBJ2-3; no clear D gene. This CDR3 contains 15 residues. Germline CDR1 reads SGHRS; CDR2 reads YFSETQ. V lost 1 base to trimming and J lost 2 bases, with 11 bases between them. Here the CDR3 reads CASSLNPETTDTQYF. CDR3 DNA sequence: TGCGCCAGCAGCTTGAACCCGGAGACCACAGATACGCAGTATTTT. Full variable domain (outside the CDR3, taken from reference TRBV5-1 and TRBJ2-3): KAGVTQTPRYLIKTRGQQVTLSCSPISGHRSVSWYQQTPGQGLQFLFEYFSETQRNKGNFPGRFSGRQFSNSRSEMNVSTLELGDSALYLCASSLNPETTDTQYFGPGTRLTVL.

This sequence joins TRBV7-9 and TRBJ2-7; possible D gene TRBD2, 5 bases. The CDR3 is 14 amino acids. Looked up from germline, CDR1 is SEHNR and CDR2 is FQNEAQ (reference sequence). V shed 4 bases and J shed 0 bases, with 10 bases lying between them. CDR3 DNA: TGTGCCAGCAGCTCAACGGAGGCCTCCTACGAGCAGTACTTC. This sequence encodes CASSSTEASYEQYF. The full variable domain, completed using reference TRBV7-9 and TRBJ2-7, is DTGVSQNPRHKITKRGQNVTFRCDPISEHNRLYWYRQTLGQGPEFLTYFQNEAQLEKSRLLSDRFSAERPKGSFSTLEIQRTEQGDSAMYLCASSSTEASYEQYFGPGTRLTVT.

The chain is built from TRBV28 and TRBJ2-7; perhaps TRBD2 as D (5 bases). V lost 5 bases to trimming and J lost 6 bases, with 8 bases between them. Germline V gene data show CDR1 as MDHEN and CDR2 as SYDVKM. This CDR3 comprises 11 residues. The CDR3 DNA reads as TGTGCCAGCAGTCTGGACTTCGAGCAGTACTTC. It translates to CASSLDFEQYF. Complete variable domain (other parts from reference TRBV28 and TRBJ2-7): DVKVTQSSRYLVKRTGEKVFLECVQDMDHENMFWYRQDPGLGLRLIYFSYDVKMKEKGDIPEGYSVSREKKERFSLILESASTNQTSMYLCASSLDFEQYFGPGTRLTVT.

V and J are TRBV7-9 and TRBJ2-7, with D uncertain. The CDR3 sequence is 15 residues long. Germline CDR1 reads SEHNR; CDR2 reads FQNEAQ (reference sequence). Trimming left V 0 bases short and J 0 bases short, with 9 bases between. CDR3 nucleotides: TGTGCCAGCAGCTTAGCCGACACAACCTCCTACGAGCAGTACTTC. Protein sequence: CASSLADTTSYEQYF.

CDR3 nucleotides: TGTGCCAGCAGTCGAATAGCGGGGGTGTACCAAGAGACCCAGTACTTC. This sequence encodes CASSRIAGVYQETQYF. The chain combines TRBV28 with TRBJ2-5; 9 bases map to TRBD2. Germline lookup yields CDR1 MDHEN and CDR2 SYDVKM. The CDR3 runs 16 residues. Germline trimming cut 5 bases from V and 0 bases from J; bases unmatched to any gene: 7.

This clone was seen only once. The genes are TRBV7-9 and TRBJ2-2; TRBD1 aligns across 7 bases. The CDR3 is made up of 15 amino acids. Looked up from germline, CDR1 is SEHNR and CDR2 is FQNEAQ (reference sequence). J lost 6 bases, V lost 6 bases, and 10 bases had no gene match. The CDR3 reads CASSIPQGGPGELFF. The CDR3 DNA reads TGTGCCAGCAGTATACCCCAAGGGGGCCCCGGGGAGCTGTTTTTT.

The chain combines TRBV27 with TRBJ1-1; 8 bases map to TRBD1. CDR3 length: 17 amino acids. Germline V lookup: CDR1 MNHEY, CDR2 SMNVEV (reference sequence). The V gene end was trimmed by 6 bases and the J gene end by 1 base; junction bases not matched to a gene: 13. DNA for the CDR3: TGTGCCAGCAGCCGACGATCAGGGGGCTTGGGGAACACTGAAGCTTTCTTT. Residues: CASSRRSGGLGNTEAFF.

This clone has just a few counts. The same CDR3 can be traced to other DNA sequences in this sample. This rearrangement joins TRBV19 to TRBJ2-5; 7 bases fit TRBD1. V lost 0 bases and J lost 4; bases outside the gene matches: 5. Per germline, CDR1 LNHDA and CDR2 SQIVND (reference sequence). The CDR3 runs to 15 residues. CDR3 loop: CASSIDLTGRETQYF. In DNA, the CDR3 is TGTGCCAGTAGTATAGATTTGACAGGGCGAGAGACCCAGTACTTC.

The chain employs TRBV5-6 and TRBJ2-7, with 9 bases fitting TRBD1. Germline values: CDR1 SGHDT, CDR2 YYEEEE. The CDR3 covers 15 residues. Germline trimming cut 2 bases from V and 5 bases from J; bases unmatched to any gene: 8. CDR3 sequence reads: CASSLLGTGFHEQYF. In DNA, the CDR3 is TGTGCCAGCAGCTTATTAGGGACAGGGTTCCACGAGCAGTACTTC.

This clone was observed a single time. The rearrangement uses TRBV14 and TRBJ1-3, with D uncertain. The ends were cut back, 0 bases at V and 3 bases at J, with 12 bases in the middle. The CDR3 is 16 residues long. Germline CDR1 reads SGHDN; CDR2 reads FVKESK. CDR3 sequence reads: CASSQDYGLNGNTIYF. The CDR3 region has the DNA TGTGCCAGCAGCCAAGATTACGGACTGAATGGAAACACCATATATTTT.

The chain carries TRBV15 and TRBJ1-1; 10 bases fit TRBD1. Germline-derived CDR1 and CDR2 are LNHNV and YYDKDF (reference sequence). V shed 0 bases, J shed 6 bases, and the junction held 4 bases outside the gene matches. CDR3 length: 15 amino acids. This chain's CDR3 is CATSRDLGTGAEAFF. CDR3 in DNA: TGTGCCACCAGCAGAGATCTTGGGACAGGGGCTGAAGCTTTCTTT.

This sequence joins TRBV9 and TRBJ2-5; D is unresolved. TRBJ2-7 matches the DNA end more closely, so the J call is doubtful. The CDR3 has 12 amino acids. Germline CDR1 is SGDLS and CDR2 is YYNGEE. The CDR3 spells CASSPWHYEQYF. The CDR3 DNA sequence: TGTGCCAGCAGCCCCTGGCACTACGAGCAGTACTTC.

This clone has just a few counts. V usage is TRBV28 and J usage is TRBJ1-4; 7 nucleotides line up with TRBD1. Germline loops: CDR1 MDHEN, CDR2 SYDVKM. Trimming at V came to 3 bases and at J to 3 bases, leaving 4 bases not matched to a gene. The CDR3 spans 15 residues. In nucleotides, the CDR3 is TGTGCCAGCAGTTTTGCCGGGACAGCTAATGAAAAACTGTTTTTT. This codes for CASSFAGTANEKLFF. Using reference TRBV28 and TRBJ1-4 for the parts outside the CDR3, the full variable domain is DVKVTQSSRYLVKRTGEKVFLECVQDMDHENMFWYRQDPGLGLRLIYFSYDVKMKEKGDIPEGYSVSREKKERFSLILESASTNQTSMYLCASSFAGTANEKLFFGSGTQLSVL.

This chain uses TRBV7-8 with TRBJ1-5; tentatively, D is TRBD1 (5 bases). V was clipped by 3 bases and J by 7 bases, with 10 bases between them. The CDR3 contains 13 residues. Per the germline V gene, CDR1 is SGHVS and CDR2 is FQNEAQ. CDR3 sequence reads: CASSLEGLQPQHF. The DNA of the CDR3 is TGTGCCAGCAGCTTGGAGGGGCTGCAGCCCCAGCATTTT. Full variable domain (rest looked up from reference TRBV7-8 and TRBJ1-5): GAGVSQSPRYKVAKRGQDVALRCDPISGHVSLFWYQQALGQGPEFLTYFQNEAQLDKSGLPSDRFFAERPEGSVSTLKIQRTQQEDSAVYLCASSLEGLQPQHFGDGTRLSIL.

The chain is built from TRBV7-6 and TRBJ2-7, with 8 bases matching TRBD1. V was pared by 1 base and J by 0 bases, with 5 bases of the junction left unmatched. The CDR3 is made up of 16 amino acids. Looked up from germline, CDR1 is SGHVS and CDR2 is FNYEAQ. The CDR3 is CASSLGARGPSYEQYF. CDR3 nucleotides: TGTGCCAGCAGCTTAGGGGCCAGGGGGCCCTCCTACGAGCAGTACTTC.

V usage is TRBV5-1 and J usage is TRBJ1-3; TRBD1 matches 8 bases. Germline CDR1 reads SGHRS; CDR2 reads YFSETQ. The CDR3 sequence is 15 residues long. V gave up 2 bases and J gave up 2 bases; unmatched junction bases: 3. The CDR3 bases are TGCGCCAGCAGCTTTGACAGGGGCCCTGGAAACACCATATATTTT. Translation: CASSFDRGPGNTIYF.

The rearrangement joins TRBV2 to TRBJ2-6; no definite D call. This CDR3 spans 14 amino acids. V was clipped by 11 bases and J by 0 bases, with 11 bases between them. Germline values: CDR1 SNHLY, CDR2 FYNNEI. CDR3 coding DNA: TGTGCCGGCGACATCAGCTCTGGGGCCAACGTCCTGACTTTC. Its translation: CAGDISSGANVLTF.

This clone is medium-sized by share. This chain uses TRBV5-8 with TRBJ2-1; 9 bases are shared with TRBD1. The CDR3 loop spans 16 amino acids. Germline trimming cut 3 bases from V and 6 bases from J; bases unmatched to any gene: 10. Per the germline V gene, CDR1 is SGHTS and CDR2 is YDEGEE. The CDR3 sequence: CASSWGTGFPPNEQFF. For the CDR3, the DNA is TGTGCCAGCAGCTGGGGGACAGGGTTCCCACCCAATGAGCAGTTCTTC.

The chain employs TRBV2 and TRBJ1-5; TRBD1 aligns across 9 bases. V shed 4 bases and J 6 bases; nucleotides not matched to a gene: 7. Germline lookup yields CDR1 SNHLY and CDR2 FYNNEI. The CDR3 spans 15 residues. In DNA, the CDR3 is TGTGCCAGCAGTGGCCGGGACAGGGTGACTCAGCCCCAGCATTTT. It codes for CASSGRDRVTQPQHF.

The chain uses TRBV6-5 and TRBJ2-3; tentative D call: TRBD2 (6 bases). The V end lost 10 bases, the J end lost 1 base, and 18 bases lay between the germline ends. The CDR3 sequence is 15 residues long. Germline V gene data show CDR1 as MNHEY and CDR2 as SVGAGI. Here the CDR3 DNA reads TGTGCCACCTCATATTCGGGACTTCGCACAGATACGCAGTATTTT. Amino acids: CATSYSGLRTDTQYF.